This T cell receptor beta chain was identified during a study of T cells in Graves' hyperthyroidism and ophthalmopathy. Germline V gene data show CDR1 as MNHNS and CDR2 as SASEGT. The CDR3 covers 19 residues. Trimming took off 3 bases at V and 0 bases at J, with 21 bases between the two ends. The table lists this clonotype with many counts. The blood sample was taken at first hyperthyroidism diagnosis, before any ophthalmopathy symptoms. Out of around 10 ml of fresh peripheral blood came the PBMCs. The TCR beta CDR3 regions underwent amplification using RNA transcripts as the source. In the first-round RT-PCR of the TCR CDR3, the HTBI primer set was used. TCRdb passed the multiplex PCR reads through MiXCR, listing each CDR3 protein once. In the table there are around 700,000 distinct CDR3 sequences, roughly a sixth of which are singletons.

The sequence was obtained from a woman aged 45 to 65 with Graves' hyperthyroidism that later progressed to Graves' ophthalmopathy. The specimen was blood. The chain couples TRBV6-1 to TRBJ1-5; TRBD1 is a possible D gene (6 bases). The CDR3: CASSDTLATGTYSNQPQHF. The CDR3 DNA reads TGTGCCAGCAGTGACACTCTGGCCACAGGGACCTATAGCAATCAGCCCCAGCATTTT.